The 30 T cell receptor beta chains reported below all come from one sample, sequenced in a study of regulatory T cells in long-lasting Graves disease. Library construction for TCR beta used iRepertoire HTBI primers and Arm-PCR of CDR3 regions. TCRdb called the multiplex PCR reads again in MiXCR, with one record for every CDR3 protein. The repertoire consists of more than 650,000 distinct CDR3 sequences, with about 30% occurring once and the leading ten covering roughly 40%. Time point given: persistent/refractory GD, antithyroid drugs over 5 years with positive TRAb. There was RNA extracted from PBMCs, and the TCR library was made from it. The specimen was peripheral blood mononuclear cells (PBMCs), collected when the disease was refractory, from a patient treated with antithyroid drugs. The receptor source for this set is a female donor with Graves disease.

This clonotype appeared a few times. The V gene is TRBV19, the J gene TRBJ2-7, with 7 positions matching TRBD1. CDR1 LNHDA and CDR2 SQIVND come from the germline V gene (reference sequence). The CDR3 loop spans 15 amino acids. V lost 5 bases to trimming and J lost 0 bases; unmatched junction nucleotides: 7. CDR3 DNA: TGTGCCAGTAGTGCCCCCGACAGGGCCTCCTACGAGCAGTACTTC. Residues: CASSAPDRASYEQYF.

Ten or more counts support this clonotype. The V and J genes are TRBV12-3 or TRBV12-4 and TRBJ1-1; no firm D call. V gave up 2 bases and J gave up 2 bases, with 9 bases separating them. The CDR3 runs 14 residues. The CDR3 nucleotides read TGTGCCAGCAGTTTAAGGGCAGACAACACTGAAGCTTTCTTT. Translating gives CASSLRADNTEAFF.

The J gene is TRBJ1-4, the V gene TRBV15, with a possible D match to TRBD1 (5 bases). The germline CDR1 and CDR2 sequences are LNHNV and YYDKDF (reference sequence). V shed 0 bases and J shed 8 bases, with 7 bases lying between them. This CDR3 contains 13 residues. The CDR3 DNA sequence: TGTGCCACCAGCAGAGACGGGGGAGAAAAACTGTTTTTT. Residues: CATSRDGGEKLFF.

This clonotype was picked up a small number of times. This sequence joins TRBV10-2 and TRBJ1-5; 10 nucleotides align to TRBD1. This CDR3 has 16 amino acids. Germline V gene data show CDR1 as WSHSY and CDR2 as SAAADI. V gave up 4 bases and J gave up 7 bases; unmatched junction bases: 10. The CDR3 DNA is TGCGCCAGCAGTGTGTCGGGACAGGGGTCTAGGCAGCCCCAGCATTTT. It yields the protein CASSVSGQGSRQPQHF.

This clonotype was counted a few times. The chain is built from TRBV28 and TRBJ1-2; 7 bases are a match to TRBD1. The V segment lost 4 bases and the J segment 0 bases; nucleotides outside the gene matches: 5. The CDR3 is 15 amino acids. From germline, CDR1 is MDHEN and CDR2 SYDVKM. The CDR3 reads CASSSPRGTNYGYTF. CDR3 DNA sequence: TGTGCCAGCAGTTCGCCCAGGGGGACTAACTATGGCTACACCTTC.

The sample holds a few counts of this clonotype. This rearrangement joins TRBV5-6 to TRBJ1-4; a weak D match, TRBD1 (6 bases). V lost 7 bases and J 7 bases, leaving 17 bases between the germline ends. Germline V gene lookup returns CDR1 SGHDT and CDR2 YYEEEE. This CDR3 has 14 residues. This CDR3 is CASAERGQAEKLFF. The CDR3 bases are TGTGCCAGCGCAGAGAGGGGACAAGCTGAAAAACTGTTTTTT.

The chain combines TRBV20-1 with TRBJ2-2; a weak D match, TRBD1 (5 bases). V gave up 1 base and J gave up 3 bases, with 6 bases separating them. Germline values: CDR1 DFQATT, CDR2 SNEGSKA (reference sequence). This CDR3 has 13 amino acids. Here the CDR3 reads CSARGGYTGELFF. CDR3 bases: TGCAGTGCTAGAGGGGGCTACACCGGGGAGCTGTTTTTT.

This clonotype was picked up many times. The CDR3 protein is CASSGNPVAKNIQYF. Here the CDR3 DNA reads TGTGCCAGCAGTGGGAATCCGGTAGCCAAAAACATTCAGTACTTC. The rearrangement uses TRBV2 and TRBJ2-4; D gene unclear. There are 15 residues in the CDR3. Trimming pared 4 bases from V and 0 bases from J, leaving 10 bases between. The V gene's germline CDR1 is SNHLY and CDR2 FYNNEI.

The chain is built from TRBV29-1 and TRBJ1-2, with D unclear. Germline CDR1 reads SQVTM; CDR2 reads ANQGSEA. The CDR3 runs to 13 residues. V shed 5 bases and J shed 4 bases, with 14 bases lying between them. CDR3 DNA sequence: TGCAGCGTTCACAGTGCCTTGGGCTATGGCTACACCTTC. Translation: CSVHSALGYGYTF.

The rearrangement uses TRBV29-1 and TRBJ1-2; the match to TRBD1 covers 9 bases. The trim removed 2 bases at V and 2 bases at J, leaving 3 bases unmatched. This CDR3 comprises 14 residues. The V gene's germline CDR1 is SQVTM and CDR2 ANQGSEA. As DNA, the CDR3 is TGCAGCGTTGAACCGGGACAGGGAAACTATGGCTACACCTTC. Amino acids: CSVEPGQGNYGYTF.

This clonotype occurred many times. The chain employs TRBV12-3 or TRBV12-4 and TRBJ2-6; D may be TRBD1 or TRBD2 (6 bases each). V was clipped by 3 bases and J by 3 bases, with 9 bases between them. CDR3 length equals 15 residues. Here the CDR3 reads CASSFGGHGANVLTF. The CDR3 DNA follows: TGTGCCAGCAGTTTTGGGGGGCATGGGGCCAACGTCCTGACTTTC.

The chain carries TRBV6-2 or TRBV6-3 and TRBJ1-1; D uncertain. Germline V gene lookup returns CDR1 MNHEY and CDR2 SVGEGT. The CDR3 length is 14 residues. V was shortened by 5 bases and J by 4 bases, with 14 bases between the two germline ends. Written as DNA, the CDR3 is TGTGCCAGCAGTGCGACCCGGGGAAGCACTGAAGCTTTCTTT. It specifies CASSATRGSTEAFF.

V usage is TRBV2 and J usage is TRBJ2-2, with D unresolved. Trimming left V 2 bases short and J 6 bases short, with 4 bases between. The CDR3 covers 12 residues. In germline, CDR1 is SNHLY, CDR2 FYNNEI. The CDR3 loop reads CASSENAGELFF. The DNA of the CDR3 is TGTGCCAGCAGTGAAAACGCCGGGGAGCTGTTTTTT.

As to this clonotype: This could be a read error, since a much larger clone is one nucleotide away. The V gene is TRBV6-1, the J gene TRBJ2-5, with TRBD1 matching over 7 bases. The CDR3 is made up of 12 amino acids. V dropped 6 bases and J dropped 5; count of bases not matched to a gene: 3. Germline CDR1 MNHNS, CDR2 SASEGT. The CDR3 spells CASREQGETQYF. CDR3 coding DNA: TGTGCCAGCAGGGAACAGGGGGAGACCCAGTACTTC.

This rearrangement joins TRBV4-1 to TRBJ1-1; no reliable D call. V was pared by 0 bases and J by 3 bases, with 8 bases between. Looked up from germline, CDR1 is MGHRA and CDR2 is YSYEKL. The CDR3 consists of 14 residues. As DNA, the CDR3 is TGCGCCAGCAGCCAAGATGGGAGGGACACTGAAGCTTTCTTT. Protein product: CASSQDGRDTEAFF.

The table lists this clonotype with many counts. In nucleotides, the CDR3 is TGTGCCAGCAGTTACAACGGACTCACGAGGGGCTACACCTTC. Translation gives CASSYNGLTRGYTF. V gene TRBV6-9 combines with J gene TRBJ1-2, with no clear D. CDR1 is MNHGY and CDR2 is SVAAGI in the germline V gene. The germline V and J ends were trimmed by 3 bases and 8 bases, with 16 bases remaining between them. There are 14 residues in the CDR3.

This clonotype showed up many times. The chain joins TRBV6-1 to TRBJ1-5, with TRBD1 as a possible D gene (5 bases). This CDR3 region has 14 residues. In germline, CDR1 is MNHNS, CDR2 SASEGT. V was pared by 4 bases and J by 2 bases, with 9 bases between. The CDR3 is CASSAGRGNQPQHF. Here the CDR3 DNA reads TGTGCCAGCAGTGCGGGACGGGGCAATCAGCCCCAGCATTTT.

This clonotype has more than one count but fewer than ten. The chain employs TRBV30 and TRBJ2-7; 7 bases fit TRBD1. The germline V gene encodes CDR1 GTSNPN and CDR2 SVGIG (reference sequence). The CDR3 covers 13 residues. V lost 1 base and J lost 3; bases outside the gene matches: 3. The CDR3, as DNA: TGTGCCTGGAGTGGGGACAGACTCTACGAGCAGTACTTC. Translation: CAWSGDRLYEQYF.

This clonotype has more than one count but fewer than ten. V usage is TRBV6-1 and J usage is TRBJ1-4; no definite D call. The CDR3 covers 13 residues. CDR1 and CDR2 (germline): MNHNS, SASEGT. The V end was cut by 6 bases, the J end by 3 bases, with 8 bases between. The CDR3 loop is CASSLLANEKLFF. DNA for the CDR3: TGTGCCAGCAGCCTGTTGGCTAATGAAAAACTGTTTTTT.

The chain recombines TRBV10-3 with TRBJ1-1; 9 bases line up with TRBD1. Germline CDR1 is ENHRY and CDR2 is SYGVKD. V dropped 5 bases and J dropped 0; count of bases not matched to a gene: 4. The CDR3 totals 15 residues. CDR3 in DNA: TGTGCCATCAGTAATGGACAGGGGATGAACACTGAAGCTTTCTTT. Its protein product is CAISNGQGMNTEAFF.

This clonotype was observed a handful of times. V usage is TRBV6-1 and J usage is TRBJ1-1, with 8 bases lining up with TRBD1. Unmatched junction bases numbered 9, after V lost 5 bases and J lost 4 bases. This CDR3 has 15 amino acids. CDR1 is MNHNS, CDR2 SASEGT, per germline. CDR3 amino acids: CASSHTGGRGTEAFF. CDR3 bases: TGTGCCAGCAGTCACACAGGGGGACGGGGCACTGAAGCTTTCTTT.

This clonotype has a count of ten or more. The chain combines TRBV2 with TRBJ1-5; the D gene is possibly TRBD1 (5 bases). The germline V gene encodes CDR1 SNHLY and CDR2 FYNNEI. The ends were cut back, 1 base at V and 1 base at J, with 8 bases in the middle. This CDR3 spans 15 amino acids. CDR3 loop: CASSEGTGSNQPQHF. The CDR3 DNA is TGTGCCAGCAGTGAAGGCACAGGAAGCAATCAGCCCCAGCATTTT.

The V gene is TRBV5-1, the J gene TRBJ1-1; no firm D call. The CDR3 length is 13 residues. V was clipped by 5 bases and J by 1 base, with 9 bases between them. The germline V gene has CDR1 SGHRS and CDR2 YFSETQ. In DNA form, the CDR3 reads TGCGCCAGCAGGTTCGTGGGGAACACTGAAGCTTTCTTT. It yields the protein CASRFVGNTEAFF.

This clonotype turned up a few times. V usage is TRBV19 and J usage is TRBJ1-5; D possibly corresponds to TRBD1 (6 bases). V lost 4 bases and J lost 5, with 21 bases in between. This CDR3 is 17 amino acids long. Germline lookup yields CDR1 LNHDA and CDR2 SQIVND (reference sequence). The CDR3 bases are TGTGCCAGTAGTAGAGGCACGGGGGCTCGTGGGCATCAGCCCCAGCATTTT. This codes for CASSRGTGARGHQPQHF.

This clonotype was picked up many times. The V gene is TRBV12-3 or TRBV12-4, the J gene TRBJ1-1; 7 bases fit TRBD1. This CDR3 region has 14 residues. The ends lost 6 bases at V and 2 bases at J; junction bases unmatched: 6. CDR3 residues: CASRWDSVNTEAFF. The CDR3 DNA reads as TGTGCCAGCAGATGGGACAGCGTTAACACTGAAGCTTTCTTT.

This clonotype has more than one count but fewer than ten. The chain carries TRBV6-9 and TRBJ2-5, with 8 bases that match TRBD2. Per germline, CDR1 MNHGY and CDR2 SVAAGI. The CDR3 extends over 14 amino acids. Losses at the gene ends were 4 bases for V and 2 bases for J; bases not matched to a gene: 3. The CDR3 is CASSSLAEQETQYF. CDR3 sequence (DNA): TGTGCCAGCAGTTCACTAGCGGAGCAAGAGACCCAGTACTTC.

The chain carries TRBV27 and TRBJ1-2; no clear D gene. V dropped 7 bases and J dropped 0 bases, with 12 bases sitting between them. Per the germline V gene, CDR1 is MNHEY and CDR2 is SMNVEV (reference sequence). This CDR3 has 14 amino acids. CDR3 coding DNA: TGTGCCAGCAAAGCTGGCAGGACTAACTATGGCTACACCTTC. This translates into CASKAGRTNYGYTF.

This clonotype was detected many times. The chain joins TRBV12-3 or TRBV12-4 to TRBJ1-1, with D maybe TRBD1 (6 bases). The ends were cut back, 5 bases at V and 5 bases at J, with 12 bases in the middle. The CDR3 contains 13 residues. CDR3 coding DNA: TGTGCCAGCAGTCCCTATAGGGGGACTGAAGCTTTCTTT. Encoded protein: CASSPYRGTEAFF.

This clonotype was seen more than once but under ten times. This sequence joins TRBV2 and TRBJ1-2; unclear D gene. Germline assignment: CDR1 SNHLY and CDR2 FYNNEI. Trimming cost V 3 bases and J 7 bases, with 9 bases left between them. CDR3 length: 12 amino acids. CDR3 region: CASSEEGLGYTF. The CDR3 DNA is TGTGCCAGCAGTGAGGAAGGTCTTGGCTACACCTTC.

This chain joins TRBV9 and TRBJ2-3; possibly TRBD2 for D (6 bases). The V and J ends lost 4 bases and 2 bases respectively, with 17 bases between them. The CDR3 has 16 residues. From germline, CDR1 is SGDLS and CDR2 YYNGEE. The CDR3 bases are TGTGCCAGCAGCTTGGAGGGCGGCAGTTACACAGATACGCAGTATTTT. Translating it yields CASSLEGGSYTDTQYF.